The sequence of this T cell receptor beta chain was determined in a study of shared clonotypes between healthy human individuals. Splitting of each subset's genomic DNA was done evenly across several immunoSEQ plates. Sequencing used immunoSEQ multiplex PCR; TCRdb keeps in-frame clones, though not all of them. The sample includes about 660,000 clones, 74% of them seen just once. As to this clone: Its antigen is not identified.

The germline V gene has CDR1 SGHTA and CDR2 FQGTGA. The CDR3 loop spans 14 amino acids. V lost 4 bases to trimming and J lost 6 bases, with 12 bases between them. Findings of the study overall: Sharing across a handful of donors was seen in 4% to 5.5% of naive CD4 clonotypes.

This clonotype was sampled from a woman in her twenties or thirties in good health. The V and J genes are TRBV7-3 and TRBJ2-2; D not certain. Sequenced: memory CD4+ T cells sorted from blood. Subset given: CD45RA-negative fraction. The CDR3 region is CASSSEGSSGELFF. CDR3 DNA: TGTGCCAGCAGCTCGGAAGGATCTTCCGGGGAGCTGTTTTTT. Supplemented by reference TRBV7-3 and TRBJ2-2, the full variable domain reads GAGVSQTPSNKVTEKGKYVELRCDPISGHTALYWYRQSLGQGPEFLIYFQGTGAADDSGLPNDRFFAVRPEGSVSTLKIQRTERGDSAVYLCASSSEGSSGELFFGEGSRLTVL.